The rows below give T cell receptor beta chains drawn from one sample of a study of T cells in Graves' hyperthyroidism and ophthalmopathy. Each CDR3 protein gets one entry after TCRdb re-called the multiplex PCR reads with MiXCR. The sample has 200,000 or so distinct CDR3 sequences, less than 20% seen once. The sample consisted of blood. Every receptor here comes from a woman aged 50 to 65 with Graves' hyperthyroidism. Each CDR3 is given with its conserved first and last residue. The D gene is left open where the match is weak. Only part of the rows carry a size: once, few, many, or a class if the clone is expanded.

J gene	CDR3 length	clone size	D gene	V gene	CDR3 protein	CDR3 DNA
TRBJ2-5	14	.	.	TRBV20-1	CSARDWILGGTQYF	TGCAGTGCTAGAGATTGGATCCTAGGGGGTACCCAGTACTTC
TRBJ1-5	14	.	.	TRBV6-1	CASSLRPSNQPQHF	TGTGCCAGCAGCCTAAGGCCGAGCAATCAGCCCCAGCATTTT
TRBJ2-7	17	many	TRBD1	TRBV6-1	CASSFPGQGIPHYEQYF	TGTGCCAGCAGTTTCCCGGGACAGGGAATTCCGCACTACGAGCAGTACTTC
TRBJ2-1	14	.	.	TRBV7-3	CASSLDKAYNEQFF	TGTGCCAGCAGCTTAGACAAAGCCTACAATGAGCAGTTCTTC
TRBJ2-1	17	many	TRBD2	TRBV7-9	CASSLALGTSGKNEQFF	TGTGCCAGCAGCTTAGCGCTCGGGACTAGCGGAAAAAATGAGCAGTTCTTC
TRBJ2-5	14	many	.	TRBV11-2	CASSLEVVQETQYF	TGTGCCAGCAGCTTAGAGGTTGTCCAAGAGACCCAGTACTTC
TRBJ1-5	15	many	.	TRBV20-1	CSARDGAGNGQPQHF	TGCAGTGCTAGAGATGGGGCAGGGAACGGTCAGCCCCAGCATTTT
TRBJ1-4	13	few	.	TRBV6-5	CASSYSTRPELFF	TGTGCCAGCAGTTACTCGACCAGGCCAGAACTGTTTTTT
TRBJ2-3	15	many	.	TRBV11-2	CASSPRLQSTDTQYF	TGTGCCAGCAGCCCGCGACTGCAAAGCACAGATACGCAGTATTTT
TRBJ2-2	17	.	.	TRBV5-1	CASSFPRGRLSTGELFF	TGCGCCAGCAGCTTTCCCCGTGGGAGGTTAAGTACCGGGGAGCTGTTTTTT
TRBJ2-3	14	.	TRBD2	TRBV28	CASNEREWTDTQYF	TGTGCCAGCAACGAGCGGGAGTGGACAGATACGCAGTATTTT
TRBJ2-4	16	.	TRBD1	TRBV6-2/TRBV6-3	CASSYGWTGGKNIQYF	TGTGCCAGCAGTTACGGTTGGACAGGGGGCAAAAACATTCAGTACTTC
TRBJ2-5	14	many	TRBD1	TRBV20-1	CSAGPGQGTKTQYF	TGCAGTGCTGGACCGGGACAGGGGACGAAGACCCAGTACTTC
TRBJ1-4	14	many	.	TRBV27	CASSLWATNEKLFF	TGTGCCAGCAGTTTATGGGCGACTAATGAAAAACTGTTTTTT
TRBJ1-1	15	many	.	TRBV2	CASRLQDARGTEAFF	TGTGCCAGCAGGTTACAGGACGCCAGGGGCACTGAAGCTTTCTTT
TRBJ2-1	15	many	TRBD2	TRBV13	CASSLFAGDSNEQFF	TGTGCCAGCAGCTTATTTGCGGGAGATAGTAATGAGCAGTTCTTC